This TCR beta chain was profiled in a study of blood T cell repertoires in COVID-19. For the study at large: The samples span acute and convalescent COVID-19 from the United States, Italy and Spain. PBMCs, B-cell-depleted T cells, or T cells provided the cDNA or gDNA that made up the material.

The ends lost 6 bases at V and 5 bases at J; junction bases unmatched: 7. Germline-derived CDR1 and CDR2 are SGHVS and FQNEAQ. CDR3 length equals 14 residues. In the authors' workflow: Quantification of nucleated cells was approximated via reference gene primer amplification. Using immunoSEQ multiplex PCR, the repertoire was profiled, and TCRdb retains in-frame clones only, with some absent. V, J and clone size are those of that table, while D and trimming were read from the DNA. Seen here are approximately 51,000 clones, under 95% observed once, and the top ten hold approximately 6.4%. Sequenced material: peripheral blood. The chain uses TRBV7-8 and TRBJ1-1, with 9 bases identical to TRBD1. This receptor was taken from a man between 65 and 85 years old with active COVID-19. DNA of the CDR3: TGTGCCAGCAGAAAACAGGGGGCGAGAACTGAAGCTTTCTTT. It translates to CASRKQGARTEAFF. Complete variable domain (other parts from reference TRBV7-8 and TRBJ1-1): GAGVSQSPRYKVAKRGQDVALRCDPISGHVSLFWYQQALGQGPEFLTYFQNEAQLDKSGLPSDRFFAERPEGSVSTLKIQRTQQEDSAVYLCASRKQGARTEAFFGQGTRLTVV.